This is a list of T cell receptor beta chains from one sample in a study of T-cell reconstitution after alpha-beta-depleted transplantation in children. TCRdb fed the PCR reads into MiXCR, producing one record per CDR3 protein. Of 700,000 to 950,000 distinct CDR3 sequences in the sample, 15% to 20% were seen once. The sample in question was PBMCs, mostly from graft donor cells, obtained 360 days after TCRalphabeta/CD19-depleted stem cell transplant. The source of these receptors is a male patient between 10 and 17 years old who had a stem cell transplant for acute lymphoblastic leukemia, so the T cells may come from the graft donor. Both conserved end residues are part of each CDR3. The D gene is left open where the match is weak. Clone size, where shown, is once, few, many, or a class for clones that have expanded.

D | size | J | V | DNA | CDR3
TRBD1 | many | TRBJ1-5 | TRBV4-1 | TGCGCCAGCAGCCCGTGGACAGGGAGAAGTCAGCCCCAGCATTTT | CASSPWTGRSQPQHF
NA | NA | TRBJ2-3 | TRBV20-1 | TGCAGTGCGGAGAGGAGGGTGCCCACAGATACGCAGTATTTT | CSAERRVPTDTQYF
NA | few | TRBJ2-4 | TRBV25-1 | TGTGCCAGCAGTGTCAGGTCTGGGGCCAAAAACATTCAGTACTTC | CASSVRSGAKNIQYF
NA | few | TRBJ2-2 | TRBV24-1 | TGTGCCACCAGTGTACAGGGCGGTGGCACCGGGGAGCTGTTTTTT | CATSVQGGGTGELFF
NA | few | TRBJ1-1 | TRBV20-1 | TGCAGTGCTGGGACCCATAACACTGAAGCTTTCTTT | CSAGTHNTEAFF
NA | NA | TRBJ1-5 | TRBV20-1 | TGCAGTGCTAGTTCGGGGGGGATTCAGCCCCAGCATTTT | CSASSGGIQPQHF
NA | few | TRBJ2-3 | TRBV18 | TGTGCCAGCCCTAGACTATCCACAGATACGCAGTATTTT | CASPRLSTDTQYF
TRBD2 | few | TRBJ2-3 | TRBV27 | TGTGCCAGCAGTTCCCCCCAACTAGCGGGAGGGTATGATACGCAGTATTTT | CASSSPQLAGGYDTQYF
NA | few | TRBJ2-7 | TRBV6-2/TRBV6-3 | TGTGCCAGCAGTTACTCCGTTGAGCAGTACTTC | CASSYSVEQYF
NA | NA | TRBJ2-5 | TRBV12-3/TRBV12-4 | TGTGCCAGCAGTTTTCGGCCGCGGGAAGAGACCCAGTACTTC | CASSFRPREETQYF
NA | many | TRBJ1-2 | TRBV12-3/TRBV12-4 | TGTGCCAGCAGTTTAGGCACAGGCGGGAACTATGGCTACACCTTC | CASSLGTGGNYGYTF
NA | few | TRBJ2-7 | TRBV7-8 | TGTGCCAGCAGACTCGACAGCCTGACCTACGAGCAGTACTTC | CASRLDSLTYEQYF